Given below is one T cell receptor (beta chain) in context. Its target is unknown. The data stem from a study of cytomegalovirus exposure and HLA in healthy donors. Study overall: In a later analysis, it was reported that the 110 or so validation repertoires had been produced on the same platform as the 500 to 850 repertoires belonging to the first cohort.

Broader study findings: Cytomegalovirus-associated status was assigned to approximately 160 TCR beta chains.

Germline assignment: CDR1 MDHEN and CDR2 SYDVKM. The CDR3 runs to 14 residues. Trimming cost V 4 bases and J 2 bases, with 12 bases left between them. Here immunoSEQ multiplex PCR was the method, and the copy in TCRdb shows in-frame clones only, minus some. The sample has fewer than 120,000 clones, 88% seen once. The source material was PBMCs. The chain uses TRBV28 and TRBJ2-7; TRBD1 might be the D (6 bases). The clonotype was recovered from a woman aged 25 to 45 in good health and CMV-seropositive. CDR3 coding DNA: TGTGCCAGCAGTTCTCAAGGGGGAACCTACGAGCAGTACTTC. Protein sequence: CASSSQGGTYEQYF. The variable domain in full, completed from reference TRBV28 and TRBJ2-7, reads DVKVTQSSRYLVKRTGEKVFLECVQDMDHENMFWYRQDPGLGLRLIYFSYDVKMKEKGDIPEGYSVSREKKERFSLILESASTNQTSMYLCASSSQGGTYEQYFGPGTRLTVT.